The TCR beta chain described here comes from a study of CD8 T cells in Susac syndrome. Notes on the study in general: The study admitted that it had a relatively small number of individuals in its TCR sequencing and HLA analysis.

Worth noting for this clonotype: Its antigen is not known.

TCR beta sequencing was performed on blood CD8+ and CD4+ T cells. The authors negatively isolated CD8+ and CD4+ T cells and FACS-enriched TEMRA cells. Reverse transcription of roughly 0.45 to 1 ug RNA was carried out with random hexamers. Multiplex immunoSEQ PCR targeted 54 Vbeta and 13 Jbeta TCR beta segments. Each CDR3 protein is one row after TCRdb ran MiXCR on the immunoSEQ multiplex PCR reads. The sample gives about 47,000 distinct CDR3 sequences, about 91% of which show up once; less than 0.55% is in the top ten. Germline V CDR1 and CDR2: LNHNV, YYDKDF (reference sequence). The CDR3 totals 15 residues. The V and J ends lost 0 bases and 3 bases, in that order; junction bases with no gene match: 4.

Sequencing was carried out using CD8+ T cells from PBMCs. The chain uses TRBV15 and TRBJ2-5; 7 bases are shared with TRBD1. The sequence was obtained from a human donor in good health. CDR3 in amino acids: CATSRDGTVKETQYF. In DNA, the CDR3 is TGTGCCACCAGCAGAGACGGGACAGTTAAAGAGACCCAGTACTTC.